This entry describes one T cell receptor beta chain. Its antigen is as yet unknown. V was shortened by 5 bases and J by 0 bases, with 9 bases between the two germline ends. CDR1 is SEHNR, CDR2 FQNEAQ, per germline (reference sequence). This CDR3 has 14 amino acids. TCRdb fed the 5' RACE reads into MiXCR, producing one record per CDR3 protein. The data contain 700,000 to 850,000 distinct CDR3 sequences, approximately 12% of them singletons. This entry belongs to a study of CD8 T cells in ankylosing spondylitis. Findings and caveats of the study: A TCR beta motif of several highly homologous variants appeared characteristic of ankylosing spondylitis blood. The study looked at matched synovial fluid samples from ankylosing spondylitis patients. Disease-linked clones were reported to be significantly enriched there.

The sample consisted of blood, either unsorted or a sorted T cell fraction (not recorded which). This sequence joins TRBV7-9 and TRBJ2-3; no definite D call. The TCR comes from a male donor with ankylosing spondylitis. CDR3 amino acids: CASSPRWSTDTQYF. Written as DNA, the CDR3 is TGTGCCAGCAGCCCTAGATGGAGCACAGATACGCAGTATTTT.